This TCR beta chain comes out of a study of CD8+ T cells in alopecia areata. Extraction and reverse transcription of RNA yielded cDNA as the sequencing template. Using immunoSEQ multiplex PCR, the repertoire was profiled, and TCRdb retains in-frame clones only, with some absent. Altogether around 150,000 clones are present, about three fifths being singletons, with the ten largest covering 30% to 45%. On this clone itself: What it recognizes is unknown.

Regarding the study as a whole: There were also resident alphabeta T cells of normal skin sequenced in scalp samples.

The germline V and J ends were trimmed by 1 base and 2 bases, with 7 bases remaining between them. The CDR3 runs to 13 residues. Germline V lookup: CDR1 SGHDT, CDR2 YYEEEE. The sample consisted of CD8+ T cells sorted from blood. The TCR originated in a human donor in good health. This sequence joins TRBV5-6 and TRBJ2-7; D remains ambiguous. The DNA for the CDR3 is TGTGCCAGCAGCTTGCGGTTTACCTACGAGCAGTACTTC. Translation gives CASSLRFTYEQYF. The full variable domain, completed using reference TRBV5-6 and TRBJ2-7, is DAGVTQSPTHLIKTRGQQVTLRCSPKSGHDTVSWYQQALGQGPQFIFQYYEEEERQRGNFPDRFSGHQFPNYSSELNVNALLLGDSALYLCASSLRFTYEQYFGPGTRLTVT.